Sequencing of this T cell receptor (beta chain) was carried out in a study of CD8 T cells in ankylosing spondylitis. Findings and caveats of the study: Disease-associated clones were CD8+ and fairly uncommon in peripheral blood. Certain motif variants had earlier been reported in reactive arthritis synovial fluid and blood. A TCR beta motif made of under 10 highly homologous variants seemed typical of ankylosing spondylitis blood. As reported, disease-linked clones showed significant enrichment in matched ankylosing spondylitis synovial fluid.

The germline gives CDR1 SEHNR, CDR2 FQNEAQ (reference sequence). The CDR3 loop spans 12 amino acids. V was trimmed by 5 bases and J by 4 bases, leaving 8 bases between them. Preparation of TCR beta libraries was done by quantitative 5'-RACE with molecular barcodes. Via MiXCR, TCRdb re-called the 5' RACE reads, giving one row per CDR3 protein. The sample has 220,000 or so distinct CDR3 sequences, approximately 16% seen once. This clonotype was recorded a few times. Its target is not known. The specimen sequenced was blood, either unsorted or a sorted T cell fraction (not recorded which). The source of this sequence is a male donor with ankylosing spondylitis. The gene calls are TRBV7-9 and TRBJ1-2; D gene ambiguous. CDR3 loop: CASSVGSYGYTF. CDR3 nucleotide sequence: TGTGCCAGCAGCGTGGGAAGCTATGGCTACACCTTC. Combining the CDR3 with reference TRBV7-9 and TRBJ1-2 gives the whole variable domain DTGVSQNPRHKITKRGQNVTFRCDPISEHNRLYWYRQTLGQGPEFLTYFQNEAQLEKSRLLSDRFSAERPKGSFSTLEIQRTEQGDSAMYLCASSVGSYGYTFGSGTRLTVV.